What follows are 12 T cell receptor beta chains derived from one specimen sequenced in a study of long-term antiretroviral therapy in people with HIV. They ran version v3.0 of the immunoSEQ assay at survey level. Using immunoSEQ multiplex PCR, the repertoire was profiled, and TCRdb retains in-frame clones only, with some absent. In the table there are 20,000 to 25,000 clones, 65% to 85% of which are singletons. This specimen consisted of unsorted PBMCs, obtained approximately 1.8 years before starting antiretroviral therapy. All receptors derive from a woman aged 35 to 49 with HIV.

The chain joins TRBV15 to TRBJ2-2, with a tentative D call TRBD1 (5 bases). Germline values: CDR1 LNHNV, CDR2 YYDKDF (reference sequence). Trimming pared 5 bases from V and 1 base from J, leaving 11 bases between. This CDR3 has 15 amino acids. This CDR3 is CATSGWGLNTGELFF. The CDR3 DNA follows: TGTGCCACCAGCGGCTGGGGCCTGAACACCGGGGAGCTGTTTTTT. The full variable domain, completed using reference TRBV15 and TRBJ2-2, is DAMVIQNPRYQVTQFGKPVTLSCSQTLNHNVMYWYQQKSSQAPKLLFHYYDKDFNNEADTPDNFQSRRPNTSFCFLDIRSPGLGDTAMYLCATSGWGLNTGELFFGEGSRLTVL.

This clone was counted once. V usage is TRBV7-8 and J usage is TRBJ2-3; no definite D call. CDR3 length: 13 residues. Trimming pared 5 bases from V and 3 bases from J, leaving 9 bases between. Per the germline V gene, CDR1 is SGHVS and CDR2 is FQNEAQ. The CDR3: CASSPDPTDTQYF. For the CDR3, the DNA is TGTGCCAGCAGCCCAGACCCAACAGATACGCAGTATTTT.

The chain joins TRBV9 to TRBJ2-6, with D possibly being TRBD1 or TRBD2 (5 bases each). The CDR3 consists of 18 residues. The V end was cut by 3 bases, the J end by 1 base, with 17 bases between. The germline V gene has CDR1 SGDLS and CDR2 YYNGEE. The CDR3 DNA sequence: TGTGCCAGCAGCGATAGATCCGGGACGGTGTCTGGGGCCAACGTCCTGACTTTC. This encodes CASSDRSGTVSGANVLTF.

The rearrangement joins TRBV7-7 to TRBJ2-7; 11 nucleotides agree with TRBD2. Per the germline V gene, CDR1 is SSHAT and CDR2 is FNYEAQ (reference sequence). This CDR3 has 13 amino acids. V was pared by 5 bases and J by 7 bases, with 4 bases of the junction left unmatched. For the CDR3, the DNA is TGTGCCAGCAGCCCCGGACTAGCGGGTGAGCAGTACTTC. Its translation: CASSPGLAGEQYF.

The chain carries TRBV11-3 and TRBJ2-5, with a weak D call TRBD1 (6 bases). Germline CDR1 reads SGHNT; CDR2 reads YENEEA. The V gene lost 4 bases and the J gene lost 0 bases, with 12 bases spanning the gap. The CDR3 extends over 15 amino acids. DNA of the CDR3: TGTGCCAGCAGCTATGGGGGCGAACACCAAGAGACCCAGTACTTC. Amino acids: CASSYGGEHQETQYF.

The chain couples TRBV9 to TRBJ1-4; D not certain. CDR1 SGDLS and CDR2 YYNGEE come from the germline V gene. The CDR3 runs 12 residues. V gave up 0 bases and J gave up 7 bases, with 4 bases separating them. CDR3 bases: TGTGCCAGCAGCGTAGAAAGTGAAAAACTGTTTTTT. It is translated as CASSVESEKLFF.

This clone occurred a few times. V is TRBV30 and J is TRBJ1-2; possibly TRBD1 for D (5 bases). Trimming left V 0 bases short and J 4 bases short, with 9 bases between. Germline assignment: CDR1 GTSNPN and CDR2 SVGIG (reference sequence). The CDR3 is made up of 13 amino acids. CDR3 region: CAWSVVQGYGYTF. The CDR3 DNA reads TGTGCCTGGAGTGTCGTTCAGGGCTATGGCTACACCTTC.

V and J are TRBV19 and TRBJ1-2, with TRBD1 matching 8 bases. V was pared by 8 bases and J by 5 bases, with 7 bases of the junction left unmatched. The CDR3 is 13 amino acids. CDR1 and CDR2 (germline): LNHDA, SQIVND (reference sequence). The CDR3 DNA follows: TGTGCCAGTGGGGACAGGCCCGGGTATGGCTACACCTTC. Its translation is CASGDRPGYGYTF.

The V and J genes are TRBV14 and TRBJ2-1; TRBD1 matches 8 bases. The CDR3 is made up of 14 amino acids. Germline CDR1 and CDR2: SGHDN and FVKESK. Trimming at V came to 2 bases and at J to 8 bases, leaving 5 bases not matched to a gene. CDR3 in amino acids: CASSQHRGFDEQFF. The CDR3 coding sequence is TGTGCCAGCAGCCAACACAGGGGGTTCGATGAGCAGTTCTTC.

The J gene is TRBJ1-1, the V gene TRBV27; tentative D call: TRBD1 (6 bases). The CDR3 spans 13 residues. Germline assignment: CDR1 MNHEY and CDR2 SMNVEV (reference sequence). The V end lost 2 bases, the J end lost 6 bases, and 10 bases lay between the germline ends. CDR3 amino acids: CASSLLGAAEAFF. CDR3 in DNA: TGTGCCAGCAGTTTACTGGGGGCGGCTGAAGCTTTCTTT.

The chain combines TRBV19 with TRBJ1-3; 12 bases are a match to TRBD1. Per the germline V gene, CDR1 is LNHDA and CDR2 is SQIVND (reference sequence). CDR3 length: 14 residues. J gave up 2 bases and V 10 bases, and 3 bases lay outside the gene matches. CDR3 region: CATRDRGPGNTIYF. In nucleotides, the CDR3 is TGTGCCACCAGGGACAGGGGGCCTGGAAACACCATATATTTT.

The V gene is TRBV28, the J gene TRBJ2-3; tentative D call: TRBD2 (6 bases). CDR3 length equals 15 residues. Germline values: CDR1 MDHEN, CDR2 SYDVKM. The V gene lost 2 bases and the J gene lost 5 bases, with 14 bases spanning the gap. CDR3 DNA: TGTGCCAGCAGTTTAAACCGGGAGTGGGGAGATACGCAGTATTTT. The encoded protein is CASSLNREWGDTQYF.